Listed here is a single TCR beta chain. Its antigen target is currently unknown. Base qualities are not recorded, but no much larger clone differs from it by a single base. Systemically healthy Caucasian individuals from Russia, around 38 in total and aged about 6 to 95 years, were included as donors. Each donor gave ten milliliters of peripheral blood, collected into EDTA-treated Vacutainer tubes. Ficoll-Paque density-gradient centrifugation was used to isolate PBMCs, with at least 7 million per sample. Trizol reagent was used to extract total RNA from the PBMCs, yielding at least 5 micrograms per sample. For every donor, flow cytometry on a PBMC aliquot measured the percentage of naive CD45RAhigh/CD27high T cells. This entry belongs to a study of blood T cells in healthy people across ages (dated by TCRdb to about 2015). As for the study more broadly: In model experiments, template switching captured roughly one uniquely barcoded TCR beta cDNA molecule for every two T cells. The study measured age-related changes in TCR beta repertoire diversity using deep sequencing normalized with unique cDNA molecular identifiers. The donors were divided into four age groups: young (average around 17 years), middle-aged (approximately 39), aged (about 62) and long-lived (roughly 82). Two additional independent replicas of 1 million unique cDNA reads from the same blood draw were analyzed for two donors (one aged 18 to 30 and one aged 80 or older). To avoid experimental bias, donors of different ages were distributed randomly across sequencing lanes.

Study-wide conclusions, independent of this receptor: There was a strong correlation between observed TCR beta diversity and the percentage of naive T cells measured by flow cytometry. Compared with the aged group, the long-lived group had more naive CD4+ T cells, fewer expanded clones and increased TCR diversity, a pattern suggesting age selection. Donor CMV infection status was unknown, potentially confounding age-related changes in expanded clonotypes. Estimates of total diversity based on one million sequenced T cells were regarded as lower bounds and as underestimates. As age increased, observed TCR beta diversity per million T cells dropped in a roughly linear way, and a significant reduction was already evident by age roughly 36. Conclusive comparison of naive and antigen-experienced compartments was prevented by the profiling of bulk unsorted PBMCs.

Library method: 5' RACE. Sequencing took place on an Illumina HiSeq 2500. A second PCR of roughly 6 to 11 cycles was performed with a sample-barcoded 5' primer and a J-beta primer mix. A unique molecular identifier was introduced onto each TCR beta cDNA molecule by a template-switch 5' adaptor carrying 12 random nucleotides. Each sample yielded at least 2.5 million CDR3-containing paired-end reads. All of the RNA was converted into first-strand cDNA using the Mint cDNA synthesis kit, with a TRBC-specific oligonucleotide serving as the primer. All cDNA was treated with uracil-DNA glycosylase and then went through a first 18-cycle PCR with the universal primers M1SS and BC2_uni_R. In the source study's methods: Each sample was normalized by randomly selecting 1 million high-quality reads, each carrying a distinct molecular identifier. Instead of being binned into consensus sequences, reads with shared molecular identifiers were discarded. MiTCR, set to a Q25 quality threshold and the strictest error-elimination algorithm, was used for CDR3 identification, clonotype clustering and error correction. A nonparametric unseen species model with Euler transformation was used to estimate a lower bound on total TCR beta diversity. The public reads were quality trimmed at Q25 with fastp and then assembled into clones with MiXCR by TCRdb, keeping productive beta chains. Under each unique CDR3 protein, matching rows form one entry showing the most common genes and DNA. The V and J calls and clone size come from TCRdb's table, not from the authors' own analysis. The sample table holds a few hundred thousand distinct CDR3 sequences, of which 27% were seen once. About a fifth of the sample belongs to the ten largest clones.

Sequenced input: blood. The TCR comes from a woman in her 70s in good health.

The CDR3 loop reads CASSPGPFNEKLFF. The base sequence is TGTGCCAGCAGTCCGGGTCCATTTAATGAAAAACTGTTTTTT. Rearrangement joined TRBV12-3 or TRBV12-4 to TRBJ1-4, with no confident D gene call. Taken from cysteine to phenylalanine, the CDR3 has 14 residues. The only DNA kept is the CDR3, 42 bases in frame from the first base. V gives up 5 bases and J gives up 4 bases, and the segment between their germline ends measures 11 bases.